What follows is one T cell receptor beta chain and its context. Profiled with immunoSEQ multiplex PCR; TCRdb holds only in-frame clones, not every one. The sample gives fewer than 85,000 clones, about 85% of which show up once; roughly 5.5% is in the top ten. This specimen comes from a study of blood T cell repertoires in COVID-19. Germline CDR1 is MNHNY and CDR2 is SVGAGI (reference sequence). CDR3 length: 15 amino acids. Losses at the gene ends were 0 bases for V and 2 bases for J; bases not matched to a gene: 3. This clonotype was sampled from an elderly man with acute or convalescent COVID-19. Source material: peripheral blood. This rearrangement joins TRBV6-6 to TRBJ1-2, with 7 nucleotides matching TRBD1. The CDR3 reads CASSYSTGRNYGYTF. For the CDR3, the DNA is TGTGCCAGCAGTTACTCGACAGGGAGAAACTATGGCTACACCTTC.